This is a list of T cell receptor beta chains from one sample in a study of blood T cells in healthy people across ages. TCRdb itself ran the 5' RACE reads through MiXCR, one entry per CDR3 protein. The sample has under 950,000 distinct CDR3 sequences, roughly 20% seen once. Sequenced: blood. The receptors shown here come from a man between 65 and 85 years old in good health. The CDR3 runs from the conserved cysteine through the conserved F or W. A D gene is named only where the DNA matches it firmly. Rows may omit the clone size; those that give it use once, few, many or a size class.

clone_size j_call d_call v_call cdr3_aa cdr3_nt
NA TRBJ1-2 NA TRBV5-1 CASSLALPGRYGYTF TGCGCCAGCAGCCTAGCCCTCCCGGGACGGTATGGCTACACCTTC
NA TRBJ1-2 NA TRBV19 CASSRAGPNGYTF TGTGCCAGTAGTCGGGCAGGCCCCAATGGCTACACCTTC
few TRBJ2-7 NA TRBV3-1 CASSQGRSLEQYF TGTGCCAGCAGCCAAGGGCGTTCCCTCGAGCAGTACTTC
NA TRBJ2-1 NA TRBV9 CASSVGQSYNEQFF TGTGCCAGCAGCGTAGGACAGTCCTACAATGAGCAGTTCTTC
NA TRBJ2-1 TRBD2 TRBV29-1 CSAKLAGESDEQFF TGCAGCGCAAAACTAGCGGGAGAATCCGATGAGCAGTTCTTC
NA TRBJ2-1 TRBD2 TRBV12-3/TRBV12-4 CASSATSPNEQFF TGTGCCAGTTCGGCGACTAGCCCCAATGAGCAGTTCTTC
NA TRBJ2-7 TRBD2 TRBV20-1 CSRQRAGGRYEQYF TGCAGTCGCCAGAGAGCGGGGGGGCGGTACGAGCAGTACTTC
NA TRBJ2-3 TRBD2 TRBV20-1 CSARDPAGTITDTQYF TGCAGTGCTAGAGATCCAGCCGGGACTATCACAGATACGCAGTATTTT
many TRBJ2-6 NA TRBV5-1 CASSYGIRDSSGANVLTF TGCGCCAGCAGTTATGGAATAAGAGACAGCTCTGGGGCCAACGTCCTGACTTTC
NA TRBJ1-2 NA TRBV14 CASSQGQAIYSYGHTF TGTGCCAGCAGCCAAGGACAGGCGATTTATTCTTATGGCCACACCTTC
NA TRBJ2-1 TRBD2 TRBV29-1 CSVEGWAGANEQFF TGCAGCGTTGAAGGTTGGGCGGGAGCGAATGAGCAGTTCTTC
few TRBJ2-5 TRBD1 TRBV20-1 CSALRDSISETQYF TGCAGTGCGCTCCGGGACAGCATCTCAGAGACCCAGTACTTC
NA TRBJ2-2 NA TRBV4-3 CASSRQMIGTGELFF TGCGCCAGCAGCCGCCAAATGATAGGGACCGGGGAGCTGTTTTTT
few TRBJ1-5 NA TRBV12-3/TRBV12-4 CASSFDPYSNQPQHF TGTGCCAGCAGTTTCGACCCCTATAGCAATCAGCCCCAGCATTTT
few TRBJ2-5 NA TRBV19 CASRNRGETQYF TGTGCCAGTAGGAATAGAGGAGAGACCCAGTACTTC
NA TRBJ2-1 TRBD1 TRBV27 CASSGQGGYNEQFF TGTGCCAGCAGTGGACAGGGAGGCTACAATGAGCAGTTCTTC
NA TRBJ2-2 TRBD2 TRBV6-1 CASSAISGYTGELFF TGTGCCAGCAGTGCTATTAGCGGGTACACCGGGGAGCTGTTTTTT
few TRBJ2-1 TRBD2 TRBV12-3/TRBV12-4 CASRMGLAANEQFF TGTGCCAGCAGAATGGGACTAGCGGCCAATGAGCAGTTCTTC
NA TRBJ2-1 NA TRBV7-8 CASSGRRFGNEQFF TGTGCCAGCAGCGGTCGGAGATTTGGCAATGAGCAGTTCTTC
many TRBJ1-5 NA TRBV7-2 CASSSPPGQPQHF TGTGCCAGCAGCTCCCCCCCTGGTCAGCCCCAGCATTTT
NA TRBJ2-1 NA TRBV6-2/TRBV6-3 CASRSGLNEQFF TGTGCCAGCAGATCAGGGTTGAATGAGCAGTTCTTC
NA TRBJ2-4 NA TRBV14 CASSQDQVAKNIQYF TGTGCCAGCAGCCAAGATCAAGTAGCCAAAAACATTCAGTACTTC
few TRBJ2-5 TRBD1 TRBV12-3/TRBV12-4 CASSPTGQGAVQYF TGTGCCAGCAGTCCAACCGGACAGGGGGCGGTCCAGTACTTC
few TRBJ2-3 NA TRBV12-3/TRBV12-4 CASNSGLGTDTQYF TGTGCCAGCAATTCGGGACTGGGCACAGATACGCAGTATTTT
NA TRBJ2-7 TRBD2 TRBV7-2 CASSLRENSYEQYF TGTGCCAGCAGCTTGCGGGAGAACTCCTACGAGCAGTACTTC
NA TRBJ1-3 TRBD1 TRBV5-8 CASSLDRGSYTIYF TGTGCCAGCAGCTTAGACAGGGGGTCCTACACCATATATTTT
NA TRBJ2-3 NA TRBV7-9 CASRRDTGSTDTQYF TGTGCCAGCAGAAGGGACACGGGTAGCACAGATACGCAGTATTTT
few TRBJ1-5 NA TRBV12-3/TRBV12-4 CASSLVDQPQHF TGTGCCAGCAGTTTAGTGGATCAGCCCCAGCATTTT
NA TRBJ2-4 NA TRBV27 CASSLWSQSKNIQYF TGTGCCAGCAGTTTATGGTCCCAATCCAAAAACATTCAGTACTTC
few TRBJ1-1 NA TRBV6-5 CASRLDAMNTEAFF TGTGCCAGCAGATTAGACGCCATGAACACTGAAGCTTTCTTT
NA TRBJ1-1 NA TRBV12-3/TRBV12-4 CASSLRPSEAFF TGTGCCAGCAGTTTAAGACCATCAGAGGCTTTCTTT
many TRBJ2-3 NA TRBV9 CASSPLRVGDTQYF TGTGCCAGCAGCCCCCTACGGGTGGGGGATACGCAGTATTTT
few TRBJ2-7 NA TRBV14 CASSPSGTSSYEQYF TGTGCCAGCAGCCCGTCCGGGACATCGAGTTACGAGCAGTACTTC
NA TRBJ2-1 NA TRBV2 CASDISSYNEQFF TGTGCCAGCGACATCAGCTCCTACAATGAGCAGTTCTTC
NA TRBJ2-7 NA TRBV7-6 CASSPTNNFYEQYF TGTGCCAGCAGCCCGACGAACAATTTCTACGAGCAGTACTTC
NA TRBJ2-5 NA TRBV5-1 CASSLYGSFQETQYF TGCGCCAGCAGCTTGTACGGCAGCTTCCAAGAGACCCAGTACTTC
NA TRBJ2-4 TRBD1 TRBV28 CASSINRGKNIQYF TGTGCCAGCAGTATAAACAGGGGCAAAAACATTCAGTACTTC
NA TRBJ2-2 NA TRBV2 CASRSDANTGELFF TGTGCCAGCAGGAGTGACGCGAACACCGGGGAGCTGTTTTTT
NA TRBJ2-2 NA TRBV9 CASSVLTTGELFF TGTGCCAGCAGCGTACTGACCACCGGGGAGCTGTTTTTT
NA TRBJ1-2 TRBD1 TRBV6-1 CASIRREGADGYTF TGTGCCAGCATTCGAAGGGAGGGGGCAGACGGCTACACCTTC